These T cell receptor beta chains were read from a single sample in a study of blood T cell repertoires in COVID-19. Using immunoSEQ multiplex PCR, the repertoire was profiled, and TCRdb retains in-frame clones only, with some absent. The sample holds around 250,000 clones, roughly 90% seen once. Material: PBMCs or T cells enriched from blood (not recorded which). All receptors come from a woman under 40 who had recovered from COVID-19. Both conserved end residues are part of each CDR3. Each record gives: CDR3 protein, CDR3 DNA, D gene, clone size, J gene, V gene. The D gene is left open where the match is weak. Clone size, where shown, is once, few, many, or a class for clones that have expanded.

CASSFRLSTDTQYF TGTGCCAGCAGCTTTCGACTGAGCACAGATACGCAGTATTTT - once TRBJ2-3 TRBV7-3
CAWSVRAGYNQPQHF TGTGCCTGGAGTGTACGCGCAGGGTACAATCAGCCCCAGCATTTT - - TRBJ1-5 TRBV30
CASSDTGTMNTEAFF TGTGCCAGCAGCGATACAGGGACAATGAACACTGAAGCTTTCTTT - - TRBJ1-1 TRBV6-2/TRBV6-3
CASSQEQRGLSFYGYTF TGCGCCAGCAGCCAAGAGCAAAGAGGGCTTTCCTTCTATGGCTACACCTTC - - TRBJ1-2 TRBV4-3
CASSSMGAIQETQYF TGTGCCAGCAGTTCTATGGGGGCAATACAAGAGACCCAGTACTTC - - TRBJ2-5 TRBV27
CASSQADRGRSLEFF TGTGCCAGCAGCCAGGCCGACAGGGGGCGAAGTTTAGAGTTCTTC TRBD1 - TRBJ2-1 TRBV4-2
CASSWGRPSGSTYEQYF TGCGCCAGCAGCTGGGGGCGGCCTAGCGGGTCAACCTACGAGCAGTACTTC TRBD2 - TRBJ2-7 TRBV5-1
CASRIATTGELFF TGTGCCAGCAGGATAGCCACCACCGGGGAGCTGTTTTTT - many TRBJ2-2 TRBV11-1
CASSRWDRGFTGELFF TGTGCCAGCAGTCGATGGGACAGGGGATTCACCGGGGAGCTGTTTTTT TRBD1 - TRBJ2-2 TRBV28
CASSQAGARRDEQFF TGTGCCAGCAGCCAAGCCGGAGCTAGGCGGGATGAGCAGTTCTTC - - TRBJ2-1 TRBV14
CASSQVPQGWGETQYF TGCGCCAGCAGCCAAGTTCCCCAGGGATGGGGAGAGACCCAGTACTTC - - TRBJ2-5 TRBV4-1
CASSKGARGYTF TGTGCCAGTAGTAAGGGGGCCCGAGGCTACACCTTC TRBD1 - TRBJ1-2 TRBV19
CASIATSGTDTQYF TGTGCCAGCATTGCCACGTCGGGCACAGATACGCAGTATTTT - - TRBJ2-3 TRBV6-5
CASSQAPTSGSYNEQFF TGCGCCAGCAGCCAAGCTCCGACTAGCGGCTCCTACAATGAGCAGTTCTTC TRBD2 - TRBJ2-1 TRBV4-1
CASSIAGQGGYGYTF TGTGCCAGTAGTATAGCTGGACAGGGAGGCTATGGCTACACCTTC TRBD1 - TRBJ1-2 TRBV19
CASSYGTGGSPLHF TGTGCCAGCAGCTACGGGACAGGCGGTTCACCCCTCCACTTT TRBD1 - TRBJ1-6 TRBV5-6
CASSRDTEAFF TGTGCCAGCAGCAGGGACACTGAAGCTTTCTTT - - TRBJ1-1 TRBV6-5
CASSKRQGGNEQFF TGTGCCAGCAGCAAAAGACAGGGTGGCAATGAGCAGTTCTTC TRBD1 once TRBJ2-1 TRBV7-8
CASSPRTLGKDIQYF TGTGCCAGTAGTCCGCGGACTCTGGGAAAAGACATTCAGTACTTC - - TRBJ2-4 TRBV19
CASSDGLAGRSSGANVLTF TGTGCCAGCAGTGACGGACTAGCGGGCCGAAGCTCTGGGGCCAACGTCCTGACTTTC TRBD2 - TRBJ2-6 TRBV6-2/TRBV6-3